Included here is one TCR beta chain sequence, with context. Its antigen is still unknown. V was trimmed by 2 bases and J by 3 bases, leaving 6 bases between them. This CDR3 region has 13 residues. Germline V gene data show CDR1 as SGHKS and CDR2 as YYEKEE (reference sequence). Treatment described: roughly nine-day PBMC culture with coronavirus spike peptide pools or control peptides (ViraFEST assay). Sequence data for DNA of cultured CD4+ T cells were generated by the Oncomine TCR Beta short-read assay. TCRdb passed the PCR reads through MiXCR, listing each CDR3 protein once. The profile covers some 20,000 distinct CDR3 sequences, with roughly 50% appearing a single time and over 8.5% taken by the ten largest. This specimen comes from a study of vaccination and CD4 T cells after COVID-19. Study context: The convalescents included six males and four females, and among them two were Hispanic while seven were Caucasian. Each of the control cultures got a CEFX pool, an HIV-1 Nef pool, or no peptide. Study findings and constraints: Recorded median SARS-CoV-2-reactive clonotype numbers increased from 21 to 38 without reaching significance. Convalescent patients displayed a median roughly 88% of reactive clones emerging only post-vaccination.

The clonotype originates from a human donor who had recovered from COVID-19. The sample taken for sequencing was CD4+ T cells from blood, cultured in vitro. The rearrangement joins TRBV5-5 to TRBJ1-5; D gene ambiguous. The CDR3 loop reads CASSFVLNQPQHF. Here the CDR3 DNA reads TGTGCCAGCAGCTTTGTCCTCAATCAGCCCCAGCATTTT.